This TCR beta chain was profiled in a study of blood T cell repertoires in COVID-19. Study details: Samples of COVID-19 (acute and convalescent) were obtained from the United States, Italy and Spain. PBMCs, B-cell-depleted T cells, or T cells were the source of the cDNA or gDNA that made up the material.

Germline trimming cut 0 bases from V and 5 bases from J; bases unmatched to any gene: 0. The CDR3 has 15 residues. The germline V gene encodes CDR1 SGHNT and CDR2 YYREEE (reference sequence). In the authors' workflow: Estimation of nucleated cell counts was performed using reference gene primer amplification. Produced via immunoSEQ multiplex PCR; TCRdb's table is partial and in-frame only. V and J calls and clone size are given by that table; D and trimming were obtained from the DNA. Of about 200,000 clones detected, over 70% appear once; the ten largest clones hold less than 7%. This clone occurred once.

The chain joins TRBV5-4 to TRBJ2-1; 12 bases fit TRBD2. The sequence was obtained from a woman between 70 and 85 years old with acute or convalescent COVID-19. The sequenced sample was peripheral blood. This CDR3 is CASSLGTSGNNEQFF. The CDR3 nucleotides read TGTGCCAGCAGCTTGGGGACTAGCGGGAACAATGAGCAGTTCTTC.